A selection of T cell receptor beta chains follows, all from one sample in a study of T-cell memory formation after mild COVID-19. Each CDR3 protein is one row after TCRdb ran MiXCR on the 5' RACE reads. This table has some 300,000 distinct CDR3 sequences, 20% to 25% appearing once. The sequenced material came from PBMCs or a T cell subset sorted from them (not recorded which). Source of these receptors: a young man who had mild COVID-19 (a few samples of this study predate the infection). Cell type and time point are not known. Each CDR3 is given without its conserved first and last residue. Clone size is given for some rows only: seen once, a few or many times, or a class if the clone is expanded.

j_gene	abundance	v_gene	CDR3aa
TRBJ2-1	.	TRBV7-9	ASSLVASGSSYNEQF
TRBJ2-1	.	TRBV28	ASSYPGGRQRF
TRBJ1-2	few	TRBV6-2/TRBV6-3	ASSPCGARGPYYGYT
TRBJ1-2	.	TRBV19	ASRQDGETNYGYT
TRBJ1-1	.	TRBV18	ASSPPAGGNTEAF
TRBJ1-1	.	TRBV9	ASSSVDSKAF
TRBJ2-7	.	TRBV12-3/TRBV12-4	ASRGDRDEQY
TRBJ1-2	few	TRBV7-9	ASSLILPADGESRGYT
TRBJ2-5	few	TRBV20-1	SATGRETQY
TRBJ2-6	.	TRBV4-1	ASSTGTGSSGANVLT
TRBJ1-2	.	TRBV20-1	SARQTTNYGYT
TRBJ2-2	.	TRBV10-3	AISDPGQKNTGELF
TRBJ1-4	many	TRBV5-1	ASSVRGDEKLF
TRBJ2-1	few	TRBV20-1	SARLRGDAYNEQF
TRBJ1-5	.	TRBV4-1	ASRRNRDSYQPQH
TRBJ2-3	few	TRBV7-9	ASSQPPGTSGGADTQY
TRBJ2-3	few	TRBV7-6	ASSLRGQGSTDTQY
TRBJ2-6	few	TRBV4-2	ASSQEGSGAGANVLT
TRBJ2-7	.	TRBV7-2	ASTQGPFSYEQY
TRBJ2-1	many	TRBV24-1	ATSDLGGDTYNEQF
TRBJ2-5	.	TRBV7-9	ASSLIPGTGETQY
TRBJ1-1	.	TRBV6-2/TRBV6-3	ASTDRYGTSEAF
TRBJ2-3	.	TRBV7-9	ASSYTDSQADTQY
TRBJ1-6	few	TRBV5-1	ASRVSSYNSPLH